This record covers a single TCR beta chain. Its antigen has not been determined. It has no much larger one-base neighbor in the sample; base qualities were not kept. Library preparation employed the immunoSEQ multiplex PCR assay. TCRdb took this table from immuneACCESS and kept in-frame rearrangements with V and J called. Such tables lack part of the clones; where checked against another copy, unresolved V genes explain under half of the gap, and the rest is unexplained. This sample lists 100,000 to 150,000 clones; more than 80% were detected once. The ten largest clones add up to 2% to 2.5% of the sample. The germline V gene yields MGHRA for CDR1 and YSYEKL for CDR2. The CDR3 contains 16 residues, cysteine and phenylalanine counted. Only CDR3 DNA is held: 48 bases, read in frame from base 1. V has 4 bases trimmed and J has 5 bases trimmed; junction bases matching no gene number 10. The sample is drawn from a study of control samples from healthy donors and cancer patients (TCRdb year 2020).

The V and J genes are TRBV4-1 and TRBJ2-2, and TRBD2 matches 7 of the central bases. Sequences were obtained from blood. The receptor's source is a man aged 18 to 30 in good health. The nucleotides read TGCGCCAGCAGCCCCCGGATAGCGGGCGGAACCGGGGAGCTGTTTTTT. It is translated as CASSPRIAGGTGELFF.